Below are 26 T cell receptor beta chains sequenced from a single sample in a study of PD-1 blockade in mismatch repair-deficient tumors. Assay: immunoSEQ multiplex PCR; the TCRdb copy retains only in-frame clones and omits some. The table records about 130,000 clones, roughly 90% of them present only once. Sample: peripheral blood, taken 70 to 72 weeks after starting pembrolizumab. All receptors come from an adult with mismatch repair-deficient cancer.

This chain links TRBV19 with TRBJ1-1; no firm D call. The V and J ends lost 2 bases and 1 base respectively, with 20 bases between them. Germline V CDR1 and CDR2: LNHDA, SQIVND (reference sequence). The CDR3 has 18 residues. CDR3 sequence reads: CASSINWQILLKNTEAFF. The CDR3 coding sequence is TGTGCCAGTAGTATAAATTGGCAGATCCTCTTGAAGAACACTGAAGCTTTCTTT.

J is TRBJ1-3 and V is TRBV4-3; possibly TRBD1 for D (5 bases). Trimming took off 5 bases at V and 3 bases at J, with 14 bases between the two ends. The germline V gene has CDR1 LGHNA and CDR2 YSLEER. CDR3 length: 15 amino acids. The DNA for the CDR3 is TGCGCCAGCAGCGGAAGTGGGGGAAGTGGAAACACCATATATTTT. Translated: CASSGSGGSGNTIYF.

The chain couples TRBV28 to TRBJ1-2; 10 bases match TRBD1. V lost 4 bases and J lost 8; bases outside the gene matches: 4. CDR1 MDHEN and CDR2 SYDVKM come from the germline V gene. The CDR3 runs to 13 residues. CDR3 sequence reads: CASSSGQGSGYTF. CDR3 DNA sequence: TGTGCCAGCAGTTCGGGACAGGGGAGCGGCTACACCTTC.

The chain has TRBV9 and TRBJ2-6, with unresolved D. The CDR3 spans 14 residues. The V gene's germline CDR1 is SGDLS and CDR2 YYNGEE. Trimming shortened V by 0 bases and J by 0 bases, and 1 base separated the two germline ends. CDR3 in amino acids: CASSVASGANVLTF. CDR3 DNA sequence: TGTGCCAGCAGCGTAGCCTCTGGGGCCAACGTCCTGACTTTC.

The rearrangement joins TRBV29-1 to TRBJ2-7, with 7 bases matching TRBD2. The ends lost 7 bases at V and 2 bases at J; junction bases unmatched: 17. The CDR3 contains 16 residues. Looked up from germline, CDR1 is SQVTM and CDR2 is ANQGSEA. The CDR3 spells CSARLRGSQGTYEQYF. The CDR3 bases are TGCAGCGCCCGGTTGCGGGGGAGCCAAGGAACCTACGAGCAGTACTTC.

The rearrangement links TRBV6-5 to TRBJ2-1, with D tentatively TRBD2 (6 bases). The CDR3 runs to 14 residues. The germline V and J ends were trimmed by 2 bases and 9 bases, with 14 bases remaining between them. Germline values: CDR1 MNHEY, CDR2 SVGAGI. CDR3 loop: CASSYGASVAEQFF. The CDR3 region has the DNA TGTGCCAGCAGTTACGGGGCTAGCGTCGCTGAGCAGTTCTTC.

A single count supports this clone. The rearrangement joins TRBV7-6 to TRBJ1-1, with D possibly being TRBD1 (5 bases). Germline V gene sequence: CDR1 SGHVS, CDR2 FNYEAQ. Trimming cost V 5 bases and J 1 base, with 17 bases left between them. The CDR3 sequence is 16 residues long. CDR3 nucleotide sequence: TGTGCCAGCAGCCCACGACAGACCAGGCAGAACACTGAAGCTTTCTTT. Amino acid sequence: CASSPRQTRQNTEAFF.

The CDR3 sequence is CASSPQGSNEKLFF. As DNA, the CDR3 is TGTGCCAGCAGTCCACAGGGGTCTAATGAAAAACTGTTTTTT. The V call is TRBV28, the J call TRBJ1-4; 7 bases match TRBD1. The trim removed 5 bases at V and 3 bases at J, leaving 3 bases unmatched. Per germline, CDR1 MDHEN and CDR2 SYDVKM. The CDR3 loop spans 14 amino acids.

This chain links TRBV29-1 with TRBJ2-2, with D perhaps matching TRBD1 or TRBD2 (5 bases each). The germline V gene has CDR1 SQVTM and CDR2 ANQGSEA. Trimming took 2 bases from V and 1 from J, leaving 11 bases between them. The CDR3 is 15 residues long. The CDR3: CSVETGTENTGELFF. CDR3 nucleotide sequence: TGCAGCGTTGAAACCGGGACGGAGAACACCGGGGAGCTGTTTTTT.

The genes are TRBV5-4 and TRBJ2-5; TRBD1 might be the D (6 bases). The germline V gene has CDR1 SGHNT and CDR2 YYREEE (reference sequence). The CDR3 has 14 residues. Trimming stripped 2 bases from V and 4 bases from J, with 12 bases between. The CDR3 nucleotides are TGTGCCAGCAGCTTTCAAGGGGGATCAGAGACCCAGTACTTC. It yields the protein CASSFQGGSETQYF.

The CDR3 bases are TGTGCCAGCAGCCCGACAGGGGGCCCCACTGAAGCTTTCTTT. This translates into CASSPTGGPTEAFF. The rearrangement links TRBV28 to TRBJ1-1, with TRBD1 matching 10 bases. The V segment lost 6 bases and the J segment 4 bases; nucleotides outside the gene matches: 5. Germline assignment: CDR1 MDHEN and CDR2 SYDVKM. CDR3 length equals 14 residues.

The chain joins TRBV28 to TRBJ2-6; D not certain. The CDR3 sequence is 16 residues long. Germline CDR1 reads MDHEN; CDR2 reads SYDVKM. Trimming stripped 3 bases from V and 1 base from J, with 10 bases between. This CDR3 is CASSFPLSSGANVLTF. The CDR3 nucleotides are TGTGCCAGCAGTTTTCCGCTGTCATCTGGGGCCAACGTCCTGACTTTC.

This clone was counted a single time. This sequence joins TRBV7-8 and TRBJ2-2, with 13 bases identical to TRBD2. J was trimmed by 7 bases and V by 6 bases; bases with no gene match: 5. CDR1 is SGHVS, CDR2 FQNEAQ, per germline. This CDR3 comprises 15 residues. The CDR3 DNA sequence: TGTGCCAGCAGTCGGACTAGCGGGAGTGGCGGGGAGCTGTTTTTT. Its protein product is CASSRTSGSGGELFF.

The J gene is TRBJ2-1, the V gene TRBV28; 9 nucleotides match TRBD2. Trimming took 1 base from V and 13 from J; bases not matched to a gene: 5. The germline V gene has CDR1 MDHEN and CDR2 SYDVKM. This CDR3 comprises 13 residues. The CDR3 sequence: CASSLSNSGRQFF. In DNA, the CDR3 is TGTGCCAGCAGTTTATCCAATAGCGGGAGACAGTTCTTC.

V gene TRBV28 combines with J gene TRBJ1-1, with unresolved D. The germline CDR1 and CDR2 sequences are MDHEN and SYDVKM. The CDR3 runs 12 residues. Trimming cost V 6 bases and J 3 bases, with 8 bases left between them. The CDR3 nucleotides are TGTGCCAGCAGCCGAGACTACACTGAAGCTTTCTTT. Translation gives CASSRDYTEAFF.

The chain employs TRBV11-2 and TRBJ2-1, with 9 bases lining up with TRBD2. The J segment lost 6 bases and the V segment lost 0 bases, leaving 6 bases of the junction unmatched. CDR1 is SGHAT, CDR2 FQNNGV, per germline. The CDR3 is 16 amino acids. CDR3 sequence (DNA): TGTGCCAGCAGCTTAGAAGTTGGCGGGAGGGCCAATGAGCAGTTCTTC. This encodes CASSLEVGGRANEQFF.

The J gene is TRBJ2-3, the V gene TRBV27; TRBD2 matches at 7 bases. Germline V CDR1 and CDR2: MNHEY, SMNVEV (reference sequence). The CDR3 is 12 residues long. Trimming at V came to 5 bases and at J to 5 bases, leaving 1 base not matched to a gene. The CDR3, as DNA: TGTGCCAGCAGTGGGGGGGGAGATACGCAGTATTTT. It translates to CASSGGGDTQYF.

The chain links TRBV2 to TRBJ2-7; a possible D gene is TRBD2 (5 bases). CDR1 is SNHLY and CDR2 is FYNNEI in the germline V gene. The CDR3 has 13 residues. V lost 9 bases and J 2 bases, leaving 14 bases between the germline ends. CDR3: CARGEGGAYEQYF. The DNA for the CDR3 is TGTGCCAGGGGAGAAGGCGGAGCCTACGAGCAGTACTTC.

The V and J genes are TRBV5-1 and TRBJ2-1; a possible D gene is TRBD2 (6 bases). The CDR3 contains 15 residues. Trimming took 4 bases from V and 6 from J, leaving 17 bases between them. Germline V CDR1 and CDR2: SGHRS, YFSETQ. In DNA, the CDR3 is TGCGCCAGCAGCGGAGGGGCTAGCTTTCCCAATGAGCAGTTCTTC. Its protein is CASSGGASFPNEQFF.

J is TRBJ1-2 and V is TRBV29-1; 7 nucleotides align to TRBD1. The CDR3 extends over 12 amino acids. Trimming took 5 bases from V and 2 from J; bases not matched to a gene: 2. From germline, CDR1 is SQVTM and CDR2 ANQGSEA. CDR3 bases: TGCAGCGTTCAGGGGGGGAACTATGGCTACACCTTC. Its translation is CSVQGGNYGYTF. The entire variable domain, with the rest obtained from reference TRBV29-1 and TRBJ1-2, is as follows: SAVISQKPSRDICQRGTSLTIQCQVDSQVTMMFWYRQQPGQSLTLIATANQGSEATYESGFVIDKFPISRPNLTFSTLTVSNMSPEDSSIYLCSVQGGNYGYTFGSGTRLTVV.

The count of this clone is one. The chain is built from TRBV27 and TRBJ2-3, with 12 bases fitting TRBD2. The CDR3 spans 17 residues. Per germline, CDR1 MNHEY and CDR2 SMNVEV (reference sequence). V was clipped by 4 bases and J by 8 bases; unmatched bases: 13. In DNA form, the CDR3 reads TGTGCCAGCAGTTCTCACGTGACTAGCGGGAGTGGGGGTACGCAGTATTTT. Amino acids: CASSSHVTSGSGGTQYF.

This clone has a single count. The gene calls are TRBV21-1 and TRBJ2-3; the listed D gene, TRBD2, was not tested against the DNA. TRBV21-1 is a documented pseudogene. There are 16 residues in the CDR3. Written as DNA, the CDR3 is TGTGCCAGCTCCAAGGGAGGCGGAACTAGCACAGATACGCAGTATTTT. Its translation is CASSKGGGTSTDTQYF.

Only one count was recorded for this clone. The V call is TRBV11-2, the J call TRBJ1-4; TRBD1 aligns across 7 bases. Germline CDR1 is SGHAT and CDR2 is FQNNGV. The CDR3 loop spans 13 amino acids. V lost 1 base to trimming and J lost 14 bases; unmatched junction nucleotides: 7. Here the CDR3 reads CASSLAEDRPLFF. CDR3 sequence (DNA): TGTGCCAGCAGCTTAGCTGAGGACAGGCCGCTGTTTTTT.

This clone was counted once. The gene calls are TRBV5-1 and TRBJ2-3; D may correspond to TRBD1 or TRBD2 (5 bases each). V lost 1 base, J lost 3 bases, and 21 bases lay in between. Per the germline V gene, CDR1 is SGHRS and CDR2 is YFSETQ. This CDR3 is built from 18 residues. CDR3 bases: TGCGCCAGCAGCTTGTGGGGGACGTCCCCCATAAGGACAGATACGCAGTATTTT. The encoded protein is CASSLWGTSPIRTDTQYF.

The CDR3 sequence is CASRGLAGVYEQYF. In DNA form, the CDR3 reads TGTGCCAGCAGGGGACTAGCGGGAGTTTACGAGCAGTACTTC. The gene calls are TRBV2 and TRBJ2-7; 14 bases agree with TRBD2. Looked up from germline, CDR1 is SNHLY and CDR2 is FYNNEI. V lost 6 bases, J lost 4 bases, and 2 bases stayed unmatched. The CDR3 runs to 14 residues.

CDR3 in DNA: TGCGCCAGCAGTGACCCTAGCGGGGGCACAGATACGCAGTATTTT. Translating gives CASSDPSGGTDTQYF. The chain joins TRBV10-2 to TRBJ2-3; 9 nucleotides agree with TRBD2. This CDR3 has 15 residues. Trimming removed 3 bases from V and 1 base from J; junction bases left unmatched: 2. Germline values: CDR1 WSHSY, CDR2 SAAADI.